The 14 T cell receptor beta chains reported below all come from one sample, sequenced in a study of T-cell reconstitution after alpha-beta-depleted transplantation in children. Unique molecular identifiers were used in preparing the TCRbeta library. TCRdb analysed the PCR reads with MiXCR anew, one entry per CDR3 protein. The profile shows about 980,000 distinct CDR3 sequences, roughly 29% of them singletons. Specimen: PBMCs, mostly from graft donor cells, collected 360 days after TCRalphabeta/CD19-depleted stem cell transplant. The receptors come from a boy under three years old who had a stem cell transplant for SCID, so the T cells may come from the graft donor.

The chain carries TRBV20-1 and TRBJ2-6; 8 bases align to TRBD1. This CDR3 is 15 amino acids long. From germline, CDR1 is DFQATT and CDR2 SNEGSKA (reference sequence). Germline trimming cut 6 bases from V and 1 base from J; bases unmatched to any gene: 5. The CDR3 DNA is TGCAGTGCACCCCGGACAGGGTCTGGGGCCAACGTCCTGACTTTC. Translated: CSAPRTGSGANVLTF.

This chain connects TRBV6-1 to TRBJ2-7; 9 bases align to TRBD1. Germline V gene data show CDR1 as MNHNS and CDR2 as SASEGT. The V and J ends lost 5 bases and 5 bases, in that order; junction bases with no gene match: 7. The CDR3 totals 14 residues. CDR3 in DNA: TGTGCCAGCAGTAAATGGGACAGGGCAAACGAGCAGTACTTC. Protein product: CASSKWDRANEQYF.

This clonotype has ten or more counts. The chain employs TRBV6-5 and TRBJ2-2, with 11 positions matching TRBD2. In germline, CDR1 is MNHEY, CDR2 SVGAGI. Unmatched junction bases numbered 9, after V lost 6 bases and J lost 6 bases. This CDR3 is built from 16 residues. The CDR3 nucleotides read TGTGCCAGCAGACCTACGACTAGCGGGGCATCCGGGGAGCTGTTTTTT. Its protein is CASRPTTSGASGELFF.

Many counts were recorded for this clonotype. The rearrangement links TRBV29-1 to TRBJ2-1; maybe TRBD1 (5 bases). Germline assignment: CDR1 SQVTM and CDR2 ANQGSEA. The CDR3 loop spans 11 amino acids. V lost 8 bases to trimming and J lost 8 bases, with 13 bases between them. The CDR3 coding sequence is TGCAGCACCGACAGTGGCGATGAGCAGTTCTTC. Protein sequence: CSTDSGDEQFF.

The V and J genes are TRBV7-9 and TRBJ2-2; possibly TRBD1 or TRBD2 for D (7 bases each). This CDR3 has 16 amino acids. V was trimmed by 5 bases and J by 1 base, leaving 14 bases between them. Germline CDR1 is SEHNR and CDR2 is FQNEAQ (reference sequence). CDR3 region: CASSPQGGMNTGELFF. As DNA, the CDR3 is TGTGCCAGCAGCCCTCAGGGGGGGATGAACACCGGGGAGCTGTTTTTT.

This clonotype was seen repeatedly, ten times or more. The chain carries TRBV20-1 and TRBJ1-1, with D unresolved. Between the trimmed V and J ends, which lost 6 bases and 3 bases, there was a span of 8 bases. This CDR3 has 11 amino acids. Germline V CDR1 and CDR2: DFQATT, SNEGSKA (reference sequence). The CDR3 spells CSARPYTEAFF. The CDR3 nucleotides are TGCAGTGCAAGGCCATACACTGAAGCTTTCTTT.

This clonotype occurred a few times. The chain uses TRBV12-3 or TRBV12-4 and TRBJ2-3, with 10 bases aligning to TRBD1. This CDR3 region has 16 residues. Losses at the gene ends were 5 bases for V and 1 base for J; bases not matched to a gene: 6. The CDR3: CASSPDRGLGTDTQYF. DNA for the CDR3: TGTGCCAGCAGTCCAGACAGGGGGCTGGGCACAGATACGCAGTATTTT.

The sample holds many counts of this clonotype. This sequence joins TRBV7-6 and TRBJ1-3; D remains unclear. Germline CDR1 and CDR2: SGHVS and FNYEAQ. Trimming took 10 bases from V and 0 from J, leaving 13 bases between them. The CDR3 is 14 residues long. The CDR3 here is CATDPPNSGNTIYF. In DNA form, the CDR3 reads TGTGCCACCGACCCCCCTAACTCTGGAAACACCATATATTTT.

The gene calls are TRBV6-5 and TRBJ1-1; TRBD1 matches at 7 bases. V dropped 3 bases and J dropped 5; count of bases not matched to a gene: 6. CDR1 MNHEY and CDR2 SVGAGI come from the germline V gene. The CDR3 totals 14 residues. CDR3 bases: TGTGCCAGCAGTTATGAGGGGGCGAAAACTGAAGCTTTCTTT. This translates into CASSYEGAKTEAFF.

The chain is built from TRBV7-3 and TRBJ1-2; 9 bases map to TRBD1. Germline CDR1 and CDR2: SGHTA and FQGTGA. Losses at the gene ends were 2 bases for V and 5 bases for J; bases not matched to a gene: 9. The CDR3 spans 16 residues. The DNA of the CDR3 is TGTGCCAGCAGCTTATATTCGGACAGGGGTGTATATGGCTACACCTTC. It encodes CASSLYSDRGVYGYTF.

In this sample, this clonotype turned up a few times. V is TRBV5-6 and J is TRBJ2-7; 7 bases fit TRBD2. The germline V gene has CDR1 SGHDT and CDR2 YYEEEE. J gave up 0 bases and V 1 base, and 10 bases lay outside the gene matches. CDR3 length: 17 residues. CDR3 residues: CASSLLASGKSSYEQYF. The CDR3 nucleotides are TGTGCCAGCAGCTTGTTGGCTAGCGGAAAGAGCTCCTACGAGCAGTACTTC. Full variable domain (missing parts from reference TRBV5-6 and TRBJ2-7): DAGVTQSPTHLIKTRGQQVTLRCSPKSGHDTVSWYQQALGQGPQFIFQYYEEEERQRGNFPDRFSGHQFPNYSSELNVNALLLGDSALYLCASSLLASGKSSYEQYFGPGTRLTVT.

This clonotype came up a few times. The chain carries TRBV12-3 or TRBV12-4 and TRBJ2-5; D unresolved. CDR3 length equals 12 residues. The V gene lost 4 bases and the J gene lost 5 bases, with 8 bases spanning the gap. The CDR3 region is CASSWVRETQYF. The CDR3 nucleotides are TGTGCCAGCAGTTGGGTTCGCGAGACCCAGTACTTC.

The rearrangement uses TRBV7-2 and TRBJ2-1, with D tentatively TRBD1 (6 bases). The V gene lost 0 bases and the J gene lost 7 bases, with 16 bases spanning the gap. Germline V lookup: CDR1 SGHTA, CDR2 FQGNSA. This CDR3 is built from 16 residues. As DNA, the CDR3 is TGTGCCAGCAGCTTAGCGGGGGCTAGCCGGAGGAATGAGCAGTTCTTC. As protein: CASSLAGASRRNEQFF.

The rearrangement uses TRBV19 and TRBJ1-5; 8 bases map to TRBD1. J gave up 6 bases and V 7 bases, and 5 bases lay outside the gene matches. The CDR3 covers 13 residues. Germline assignment: CDR1 LNHDA and CDR2 SQIVND (reference sequence). The CDR3 DNA sequence: TGTGCCAGTACCGGACAGGGAAGTCAGCCCCAGCATTTT. It is translated as CASTGQGSQPQHF.